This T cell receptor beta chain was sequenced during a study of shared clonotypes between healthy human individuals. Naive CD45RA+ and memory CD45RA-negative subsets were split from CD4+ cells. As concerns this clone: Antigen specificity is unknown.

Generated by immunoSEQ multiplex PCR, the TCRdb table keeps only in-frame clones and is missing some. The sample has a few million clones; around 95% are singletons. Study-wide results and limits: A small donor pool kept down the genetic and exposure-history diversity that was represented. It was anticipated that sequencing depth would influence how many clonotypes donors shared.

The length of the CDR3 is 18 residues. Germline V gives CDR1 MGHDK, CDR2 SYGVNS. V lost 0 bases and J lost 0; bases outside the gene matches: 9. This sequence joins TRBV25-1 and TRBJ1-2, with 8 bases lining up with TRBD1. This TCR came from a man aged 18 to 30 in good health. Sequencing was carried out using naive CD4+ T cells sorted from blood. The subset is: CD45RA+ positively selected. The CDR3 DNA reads TGTGCCAGCAGTGAATACGGACAGGGTTTAGGGCCTAACTATGGCTACACCTTC. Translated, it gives CASSEYGQGLGPNYGYTF.